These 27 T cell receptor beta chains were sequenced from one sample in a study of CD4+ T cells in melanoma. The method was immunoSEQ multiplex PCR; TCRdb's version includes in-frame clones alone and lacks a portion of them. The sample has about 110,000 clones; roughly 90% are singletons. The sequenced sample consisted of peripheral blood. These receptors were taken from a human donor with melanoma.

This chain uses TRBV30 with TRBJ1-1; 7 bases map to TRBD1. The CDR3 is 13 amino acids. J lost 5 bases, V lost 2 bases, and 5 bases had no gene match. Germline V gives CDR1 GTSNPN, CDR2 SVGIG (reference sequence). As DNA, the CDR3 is TGTGCCTGGAGTAAGAACAGGGGTACTGAAGCTTTCTTT. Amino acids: CAWSKNRGTEAFF.

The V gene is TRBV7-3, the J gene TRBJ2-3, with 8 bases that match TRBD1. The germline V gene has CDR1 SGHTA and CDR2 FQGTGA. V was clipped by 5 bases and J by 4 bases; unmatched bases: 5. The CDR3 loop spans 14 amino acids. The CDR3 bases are TGTGCCAGCAGCCCAGGGGGCGGCCCAGATACGCAGTATTTT. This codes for CASSPGGGPDTQYF.

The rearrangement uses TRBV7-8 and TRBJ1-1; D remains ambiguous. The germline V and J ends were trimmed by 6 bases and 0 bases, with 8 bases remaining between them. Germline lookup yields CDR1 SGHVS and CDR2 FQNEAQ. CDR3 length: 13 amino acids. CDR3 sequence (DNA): TGTGCCAGCAGAGTTTTCATGAACACTGAAGCTTTCTTT. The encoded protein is CASRVFMNTEAFF.

CDR3 amino acids: CASSSTSGTDTQYF. CDR3 sequence (DNA): TGCGCCAGCAGCTCCACTAGCGGCACAGATACGCAGTATTTT. The chain uses TRBV5-1 and TRBJ2-3; 7 nucleotides line up with TRBD2. Germline V gene lookup returns CDR1 SGHRS and CDR2 YFSETQ. The CDR3 loop spans 14 amino acids. J gave up 1 base and V 3 bases, and 2 bases lay outside the gene matches.

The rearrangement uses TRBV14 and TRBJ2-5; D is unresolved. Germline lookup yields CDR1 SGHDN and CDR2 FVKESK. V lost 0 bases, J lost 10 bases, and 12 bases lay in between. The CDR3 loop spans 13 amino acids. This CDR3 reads CASSQDLHSLQYF. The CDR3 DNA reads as TGTGCCAGCAGCCAAGATCTCCATTCCCTCCAGTACTTC.

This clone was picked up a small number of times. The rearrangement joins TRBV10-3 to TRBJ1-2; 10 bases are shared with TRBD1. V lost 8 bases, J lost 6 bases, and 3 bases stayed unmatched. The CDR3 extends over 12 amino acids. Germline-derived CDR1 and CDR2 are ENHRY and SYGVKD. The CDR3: CAIRTGGDGYTF. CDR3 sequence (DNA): TGTGCCATCCGGACAGGGGGTGATGGCTACACCTTC.

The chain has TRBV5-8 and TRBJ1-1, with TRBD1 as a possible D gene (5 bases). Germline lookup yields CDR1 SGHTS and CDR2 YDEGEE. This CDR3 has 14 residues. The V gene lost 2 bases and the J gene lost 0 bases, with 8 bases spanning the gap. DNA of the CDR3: TGTGCCAGCAGCTTAAGGGGCATGAACACTGAAGCTTTCTTT. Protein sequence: CASSLRGMNTEAFF.

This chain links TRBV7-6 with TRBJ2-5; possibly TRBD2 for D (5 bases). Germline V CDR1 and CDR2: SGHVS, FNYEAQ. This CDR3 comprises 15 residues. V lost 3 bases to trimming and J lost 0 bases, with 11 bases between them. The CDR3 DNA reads TGTGCCAGCAGCTTCCTCAGGCGGGACCAAGAGACCCAGTACTTC. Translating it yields CASSFLRRDQETQYF.

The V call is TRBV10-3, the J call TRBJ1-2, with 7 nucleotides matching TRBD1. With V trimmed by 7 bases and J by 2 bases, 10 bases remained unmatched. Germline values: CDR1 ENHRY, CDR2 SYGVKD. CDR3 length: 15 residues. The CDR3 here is CAIMSVTGKNYGYTF. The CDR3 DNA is TGTGCCATCATGAGTGTGACAGGGAAGAACTATGGCTACACCTTC.

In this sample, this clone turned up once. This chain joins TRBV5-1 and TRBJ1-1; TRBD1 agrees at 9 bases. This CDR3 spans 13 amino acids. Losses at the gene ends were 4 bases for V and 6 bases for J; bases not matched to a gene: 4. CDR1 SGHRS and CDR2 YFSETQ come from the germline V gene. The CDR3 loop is CASSAGQGPEAFF. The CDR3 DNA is TGCGCCAGCAGCGCGGGACAGGGCCCTGAAGCTTTCTTT.

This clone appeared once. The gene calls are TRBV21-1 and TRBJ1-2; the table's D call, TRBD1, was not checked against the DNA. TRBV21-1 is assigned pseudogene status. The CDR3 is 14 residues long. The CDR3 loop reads CASSLHGQDYGYTF. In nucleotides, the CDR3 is TGTGCCAGCAGCTTACACGGACAGGACTATGGCTACACCTTC.

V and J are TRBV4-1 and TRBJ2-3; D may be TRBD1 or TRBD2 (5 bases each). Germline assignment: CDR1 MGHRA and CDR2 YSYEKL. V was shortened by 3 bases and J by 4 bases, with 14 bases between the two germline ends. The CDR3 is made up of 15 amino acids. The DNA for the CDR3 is TGCGCCAGCAGCCAGGTTGGAATGGGGGCAGATACGCAGTATTTT. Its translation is CASSQVGMGADTQYF.

DNA of the CDR3: TGTGCCAGCAGTTTAGGGACGCTCTACGAGCAGTACTTC. Encoded protein: CASSLGTLYEQYF. The chain couples TRBV28 to TRBJ2-7, with D perhaps being TRBD1 or TRBD2 (5 bases each). This CDR3 contains 13 residues. Germline assignment: CDR1 MDHEN and CDR2 SYDVKM. V shed 2 bases and J shed 3 bases, with 8 bases lying between them. Filled out from reference TRBV28 and TRBJ2-7, the complete variable domain reads DVKVTQSSRYLVKRTGEKVFLECVQDMDHENMFWYRQDPGLGLRLIYFSYDVKMKEKGDIPEGYSVSREKKERFSLILESASTNQTSMYLCASSLGTLYEQYFGPGTRLTVT.

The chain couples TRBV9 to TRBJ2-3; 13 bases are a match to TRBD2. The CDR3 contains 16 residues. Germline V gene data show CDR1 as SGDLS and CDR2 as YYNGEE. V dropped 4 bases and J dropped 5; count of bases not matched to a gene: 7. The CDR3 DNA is TGTGCCAGCAGCCCTGGGACTAGCGGGGACTTAGATACGCAGTATTTT. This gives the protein CASSPGTSGDLDTQYF.

The CDR3 sequence: CAWSIDTEAFF. In DNA form, the CDR3 reads TGTGCCTGGTCCATCGACACTGAAGCTTTCTTT. V usage is TRBV30 and J usage is TRBJ1-1; D ambiguous. With 5 bases removed from V and 3 bases from J, the gap between germline ends came to 7 bases. The CDR3 extends over 11 amino acids. The germline gives CDR1 GTSNPN, CDR2 SVGIG (reference sequence).

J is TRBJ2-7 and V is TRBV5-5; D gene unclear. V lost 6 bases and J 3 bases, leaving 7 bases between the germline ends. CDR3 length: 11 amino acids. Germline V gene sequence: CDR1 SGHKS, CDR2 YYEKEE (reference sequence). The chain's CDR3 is CASTLNYEQYF. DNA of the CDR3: TGTGCCAGCACCTTAAACTACGAGCAGTACTTC.

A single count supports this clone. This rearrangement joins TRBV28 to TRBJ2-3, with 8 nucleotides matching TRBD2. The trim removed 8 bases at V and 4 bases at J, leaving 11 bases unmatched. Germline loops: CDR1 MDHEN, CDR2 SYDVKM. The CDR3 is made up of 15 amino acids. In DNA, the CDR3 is TGTGCCAGCGTTACGGGAGGGCCCTCGGCAGATACGCAGTATTTT. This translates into CASVTGGPSADTQYF.

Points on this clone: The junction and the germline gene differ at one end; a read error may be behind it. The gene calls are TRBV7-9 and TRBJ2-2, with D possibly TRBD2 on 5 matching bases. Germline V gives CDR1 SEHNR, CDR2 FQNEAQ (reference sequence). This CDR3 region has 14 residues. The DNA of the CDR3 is TGTGCCAGCACCTTACTAGAGAACACCGGGGAGCTGTTTTTT. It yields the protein CASTLLENTGELFF.

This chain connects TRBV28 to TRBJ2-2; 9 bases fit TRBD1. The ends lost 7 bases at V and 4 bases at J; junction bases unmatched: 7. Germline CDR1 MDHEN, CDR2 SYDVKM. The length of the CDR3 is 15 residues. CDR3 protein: CASIGTGSVTGELFF. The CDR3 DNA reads TGTGCCAGCATAGGGACAGGGTCGGTCACCGGGGAGCTGTTTTTT.

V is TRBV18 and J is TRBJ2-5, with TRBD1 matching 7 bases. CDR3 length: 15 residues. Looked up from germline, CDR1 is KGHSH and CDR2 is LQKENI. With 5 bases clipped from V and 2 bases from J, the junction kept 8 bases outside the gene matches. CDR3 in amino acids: CASSSSDRKQETQYF. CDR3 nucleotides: TGTGCCAGCTCATCCTCGGACAGGAAACAAGAGACCCAGTACTTC. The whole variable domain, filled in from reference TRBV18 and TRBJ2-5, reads NAGVMQNPRHLVRRRGQEARLRCSPMKGHSHVYWYRQLPEEGLKFMVYLQKENIIDESGMPKERFSAEFPKEGPSILRIQQVVRGDSAAYFCASSSSDRKQETQYFGPGTRLLVL.

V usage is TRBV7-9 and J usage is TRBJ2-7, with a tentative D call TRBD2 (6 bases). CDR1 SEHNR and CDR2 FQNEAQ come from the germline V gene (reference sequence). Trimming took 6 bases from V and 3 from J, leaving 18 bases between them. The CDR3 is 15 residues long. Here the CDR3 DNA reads TGTGCCAGCAGGGGCGACTGGGGGGTGGACTACGAGCAGTACTTC. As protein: CASRGDWGVDYEQYF. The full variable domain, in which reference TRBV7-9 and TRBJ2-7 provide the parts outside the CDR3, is DTGVSQNPRHKITKRGQNVTFRCDPISEHNRLYWYRQTLGQGPEFLTYFQNEAQLEKSRLLSDRFSAERPKGSFSTLEIQRTEQGDSAMYLCASRGDWGVDYEQYFGPGTRLTVT.

In DNA, the CDR3 is TGTGCCAGCAGTCAGAAGTGGACAGGGAAGTTGTCCGGGGAGCTGTTTTTT. Encoded protein: CASSQKWTGKLSGELFF. The V call is TRBV27, the J call TRBJ2-2, with 8 bases matching TRBD1. V shed 5 bases and J 6 bases; nucleotides not matched to a gene: 14. Germline-derived CDR1 and CDR2 are MNHEY and SMNVEV (reference sequence). This CDR3 region has 17 residues.

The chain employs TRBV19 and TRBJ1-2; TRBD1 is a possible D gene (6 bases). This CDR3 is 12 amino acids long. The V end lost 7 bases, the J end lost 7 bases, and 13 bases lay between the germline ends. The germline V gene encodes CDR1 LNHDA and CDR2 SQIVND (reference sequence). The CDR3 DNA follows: TGTGCCAGTAAAAGTCCAGGGGTTGGCTACACCTTC. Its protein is CASKSPGVGYTF.

The CDR3 loop is CASSLIANWGIGQPQHF. The CDR3 region has the DNA TGTGCCAGCAGTTTAATAGCGAATTGGGGGATCGGTCAGCCCCAGCATTTT. The chain carries TRBV27 and TRBJ1-5; D perhaps matches TRBD1 (5 bases). Trimming shortened V by 2 bases and J by 6 bases, and 20 bases separated the two germline ends. This CDR3 has 17 residues. CDR1 MNHEY and CDR2 SMNVEV come from the germline V gene (reference sequence).

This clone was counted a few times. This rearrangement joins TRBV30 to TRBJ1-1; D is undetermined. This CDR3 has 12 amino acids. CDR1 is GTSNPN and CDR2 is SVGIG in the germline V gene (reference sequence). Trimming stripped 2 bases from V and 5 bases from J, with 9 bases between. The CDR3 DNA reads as TGTGCCTGGAGTACGGGGAGGACTGAAGCTTTCTTT. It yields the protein CAWSTGRTEAFF. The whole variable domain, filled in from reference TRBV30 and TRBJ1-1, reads SQTIHQWPATLVQPVGSPLSLECTVEGTSNPNLYWYRQAAGRGLQLLFYSVGIGQISSEVPQNLSASRPQDRQFILSSKKLLLSDSGFYLCAWSTGRTEAFFGQGTRLTVV.

CDR3 DNA: TGCGCCAGCAGCCAAGATTTTTTGCGGGGACAAGAGACCCAGTACTTC. Amino acid sequence: CASSQDFLRGQETQYF. The gene calls are TRBV4-3 and TRBJ2-5; tentative D call: TRBD2 (6 bases). V dropped 0 bases and J dropped 2 bases, with 13 bases sitting between them. CDR1 is LGHNA, CDR2 YSLEER, per germline. This CDR3 spans 16 amino acids.

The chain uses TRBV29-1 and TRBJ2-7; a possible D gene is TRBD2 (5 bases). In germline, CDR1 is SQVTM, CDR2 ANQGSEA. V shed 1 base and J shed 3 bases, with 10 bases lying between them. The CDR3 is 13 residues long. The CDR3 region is CSVEVLASYEQYF. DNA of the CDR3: TGCAGCGTTGAAGTGCTAGCCAGCTACGAGCAGTACTTC.